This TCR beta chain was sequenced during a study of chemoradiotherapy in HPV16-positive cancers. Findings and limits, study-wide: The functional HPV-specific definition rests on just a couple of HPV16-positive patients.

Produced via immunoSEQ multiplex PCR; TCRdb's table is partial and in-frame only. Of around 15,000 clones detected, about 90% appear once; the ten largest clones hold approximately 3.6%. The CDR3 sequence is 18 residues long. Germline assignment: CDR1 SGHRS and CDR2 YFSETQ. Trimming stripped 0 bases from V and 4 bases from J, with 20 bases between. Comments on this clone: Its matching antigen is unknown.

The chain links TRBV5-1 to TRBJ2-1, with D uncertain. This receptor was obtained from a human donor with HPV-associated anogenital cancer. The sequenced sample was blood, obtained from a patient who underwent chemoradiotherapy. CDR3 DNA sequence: TGCGCCAGCAGCTTGGAGTCCCCCGGGCCCGGTAAATACAATGAGCAGTTCTTC. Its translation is CASSLESPGPGKYNEQFF.